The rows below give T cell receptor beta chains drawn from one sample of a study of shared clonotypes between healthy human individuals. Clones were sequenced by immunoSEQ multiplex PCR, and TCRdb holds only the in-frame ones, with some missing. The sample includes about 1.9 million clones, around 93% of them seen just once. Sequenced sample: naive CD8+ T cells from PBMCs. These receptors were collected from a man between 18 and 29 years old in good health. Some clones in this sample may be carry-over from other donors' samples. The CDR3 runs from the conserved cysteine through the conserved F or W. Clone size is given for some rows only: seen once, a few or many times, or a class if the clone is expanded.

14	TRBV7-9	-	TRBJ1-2	CASSPGGANYGYTF
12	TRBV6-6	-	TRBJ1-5	CASSYEGGVQHF
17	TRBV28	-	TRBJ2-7	CASCPSGPPIYYYEQYF
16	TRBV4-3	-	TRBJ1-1	CASSQDFAATGTEAFF
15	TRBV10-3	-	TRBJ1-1	CAIGGGVGSGTEAFF
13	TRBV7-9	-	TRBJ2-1	CASGTELYNEQFF
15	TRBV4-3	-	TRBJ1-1	CASSRLTGSGTEAFF
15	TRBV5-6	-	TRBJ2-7	CASSSGTSGRYEQYF
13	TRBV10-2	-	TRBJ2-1	CASSWDYYNEQFF
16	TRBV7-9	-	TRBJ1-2	CASSLGGSQFIHGYTF
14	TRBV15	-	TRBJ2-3	CATSRGREVDTQYF
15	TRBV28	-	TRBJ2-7	CASAPELGLLYEQYF
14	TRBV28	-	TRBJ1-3	CASSFLGGGNTIYF
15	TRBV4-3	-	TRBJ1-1	CASSPVEGLNTEAFF
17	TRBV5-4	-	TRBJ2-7	CASSLFGGTGIVDEQYF
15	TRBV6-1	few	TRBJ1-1	CASSEDLWDGTEAFF
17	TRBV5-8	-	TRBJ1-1	CASSFKVRTFMNTEAFF
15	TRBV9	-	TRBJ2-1	CASSTMTSGATEQFF
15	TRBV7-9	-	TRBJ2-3	CASSLIAGVTDTQYF
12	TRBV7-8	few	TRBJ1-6	CASSLGLEALHF
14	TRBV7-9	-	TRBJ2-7	CASSQAGPTYEQYF
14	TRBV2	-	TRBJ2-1	CASSEIKANNEQFF
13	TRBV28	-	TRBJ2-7	CASSLGRMDEQYF
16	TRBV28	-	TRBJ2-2	CASGRGSTVYVGELFF
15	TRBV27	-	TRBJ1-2	CASSLTYRANYGYTF
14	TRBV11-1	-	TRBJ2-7	CASSTGTASYEQYF
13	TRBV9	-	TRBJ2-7	CASSGDRPYEQYF
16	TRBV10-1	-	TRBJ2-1	CASSEVLAGEVNEQFF
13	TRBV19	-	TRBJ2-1	CASSIDLYNEQFF
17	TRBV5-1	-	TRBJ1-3	CASRTTRDRTLWKHHIF
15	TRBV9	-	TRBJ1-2	CASSVGTATNYGYTF
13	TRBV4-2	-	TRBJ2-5	CASSPRQGETQYF
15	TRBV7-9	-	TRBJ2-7	CASSLVVGTPYEQYF
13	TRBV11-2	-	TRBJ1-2	CASSLGTSGGYTF
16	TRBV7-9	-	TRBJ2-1	CASSLGVAGSYNEQFF
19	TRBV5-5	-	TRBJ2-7	CASSFGGLAGVALLNEQYF
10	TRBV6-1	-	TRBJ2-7	CASKKDEQYF
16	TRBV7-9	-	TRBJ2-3	CASSPQGRTFTDTQYF
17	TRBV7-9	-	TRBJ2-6	CASRDGQGSSGANVLTF
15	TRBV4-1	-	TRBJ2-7	CASSQESRLPHEQYF
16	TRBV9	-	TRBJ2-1	CASSDSSGIPSGEQFF
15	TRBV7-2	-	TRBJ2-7	CASSLSEYFSYEQYF
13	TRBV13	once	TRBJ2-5	CASSLGQQETQYF
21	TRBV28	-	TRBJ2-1	CASRPIAFLAGATSSYNEQFF
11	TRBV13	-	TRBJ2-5	CASTAQETQYF
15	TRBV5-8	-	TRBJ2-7	CASSVSGGFSYEQYF
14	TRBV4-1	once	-	CASSQVAGADEQYF
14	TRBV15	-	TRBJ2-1	CATSSGTSGHEQFF
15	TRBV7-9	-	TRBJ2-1	CASSLSSSGNNEQFF
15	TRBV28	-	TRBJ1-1	CASSLPLTNRVGAFF